Described below is a single TCR beta chain sequence and its context. The germline CDR1 and CDR2 sequences are MNHEY and SVGAGI. Trimming took 10 bases from V and 2 from J, leaving 8 bases between them. The CDR3 length is 11 residues. The sample originates from a study of blood T cell repertoires in COVID-19. Study in general: The analysed material was cDNA or gDNA that came from T cells, B-cell-depleted T cells, or PBMCs.

Assay used: immunoSEQ multiplex PCR; TCRdb lists only in-frame clones, some missing. This table holds about 68,000 clones, about 80% found once. Sequenced material: peripheral blood. The TCR originated in a human donor in a cohort sampled during active COVID-19. This sequence joins TRBV6-5 and TRBJ1-1; D remains ambiguous. The CDR3 sequence is CATRGNTEAFF. In DNA, the CDR3 is TGTGCCACCCGGGGAAACACTGAAGCTTTCTTT.